The clone carrying this T cell receptor (beta chain) showed up just a few times. From germline, CDR1 is MNHNS and CDR2 SASEGT. The CDR3 runs to 16 residues. Trimming cost V 8 bases and J 0 bases, with 17 bases left between them. This sample was taken from a study of T-cell reconstitution after alpha-beta-depleted transplantation in children. Construction of the TCRbeta library involved unique molecular identifiers. TCRdb reprocessed the PCR reads with MiXCR, giving one entry per CDR3 protein. The sample records just under 550,000 distinct CDR3 sequences, around 17% being singletons. The V and J genes are TRBV6-1 and TRBJ1-5; D is undetermined. The sample consisted of PBMCs from the stem cell graft donor, taken from the stem cell graft. The receptor was isolated from a human donor who donated a stem cell graft to a child with acute lymphoblastic leukemia. The CDR3 loop reads CASAPPIQLSNQPQHF. As DNA, the CDR3 is TGTGCCAGCGCCCCGCCAATTCAACTTAGCAATCAGCCCCAGCATTTT.